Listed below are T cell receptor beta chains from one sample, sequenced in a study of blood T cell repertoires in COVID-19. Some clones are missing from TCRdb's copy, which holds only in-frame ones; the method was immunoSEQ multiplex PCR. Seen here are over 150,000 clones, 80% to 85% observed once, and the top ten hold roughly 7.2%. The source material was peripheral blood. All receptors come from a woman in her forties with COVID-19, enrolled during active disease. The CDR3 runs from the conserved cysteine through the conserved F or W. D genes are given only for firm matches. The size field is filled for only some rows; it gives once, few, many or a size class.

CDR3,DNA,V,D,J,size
CASSFQETQYF,TGTGCCAGCAGCTTTCAGGAGACCCAGTACTTC,TRBV11-2,-,TRBJ2-5,-
CATTDSRGHGYTF,TGTGCCACGACTGACAGCAGGGGGCATGGCTACACCTTC,TRBV9,TRBD1,TRBJ1-2,few
CASSLDSYSNQPQHF,TGCGCCAGCAGCCTGGACAGTTATAGCAATCAGCCCCAGCATTTT,TRBV5-1,-,TRBJ1-5,few
CASSTGEGGNQPQHF,TGTGCCAGTAGTACGGGGGAGGGGGGCAATCAGCCCCAGCATTTT,TRBV19,-,TRBJ1-5,-
CASSQDIGGGYGYTF,TGTGCCAGCAGCCAAGATATAGGGGGCGGATATGGCTACACCTTC,TRBV14,TRBD1,TRBJ1-2,few
CASSAGNSNQPQHF,TGCGCCAGCAGTGCAGGTAATAGCAATCAGCCCCAGCATTTT,TRBV10-1,-,TRBJ1-5,-
CASSLNSFYETQYF,TGTGCCAGCAGCTTAAACAGTTTTTACGAGACCCAGTACTTC,TRBV7-9,-,TRBJ2-5,few
CASSLQGGTEAFF,TGTGCCAGCAGCTTACAGGGAGGGACTGAAGCTTTCTTT,TRBV7-3,-,TRBJ1-1,-
CARSDGYTLHF,TGTGCCAGAAGTGACGGGTACACCCTCCACTTT,TRBV2,-,TRBJ1-6,many
CATRGQNQPQHF,TGTGCCACCAGGGGACAGAATCAGCCCCAGCATTTT,TRBV24-1,TRBD1,TRBJ1-5,once
CASTLSGNTNIQYF,TGTGCCAGTACCCTCTCAGGGAATACAAACATTCAGTACTTC,TRBV19,-,TRBJ2-4,-
CASSLLTGSGYTF,TGTGCCAGCAGTTTACTCACAGGGTCCGGCTACACCTTC,TRBV27,-,TRBJ1-2,-
CASSLPQRRSYEQYF,TGTGCCAGCAGTCTTCCTCAGCGGCGCTCCTACGAGCAGTACTTC,TRBV27,-,TRBJ2-7,-
CASSETPSQGGRYGYTF,TGTGCCAGCAGTGAAACCCCATCCCAGGGGGGCAGATATGGCTACACCTTC,TRBV6-1,TRBD1,TRBJ1-2,-
CASKKTGGLYEQYF,TGTGCCAGCAAAAAGACAGGGGGCTTGTACGAGCAGTACTTC,TRBV6-5,TRBD1,TRBJ2-7,-
CASSGPLLRGEADTQYF,TGTGCCAGCAGCGGCCCTCTGTTGCGGGGGGAGGCAGATACGCAGTATTTT,TRBV9,TRBD2,TRBJ2-3,-
CASSIEGTAPYEQYF,TGTGCCAGTAGTATAGAAGGGACAGCCCCCTACGAGCAGTACTTC,TRBV19,TRBD1,TRBJ2-7,few
CASSIGESYEQYF,TGTGCCAGTAGTATAGGGGAGTCCTACGAGCAGTACTTC,TRBV19,-,TRBJ2-7,-
CATHGQGRNSPLHF,TGTGCCACCCATGGGCAGGGGAGAAATTCACCCCTCCACTTT,TRBV2,-,TRBJ1-6,few
CASRPDFRGTYEQYF,TGTGCCAGCCGGCCCGACTTTCGCGGCACTTACGAGCAGTACTTC,TRBV2,-,TRBJ2-7,-
CASNGQGVLNSPLHF,TGTGCCAGTAACGGACAGGGGGTTCTTAATTCACCCCTCCACTTT,TRBV19,TRBD1,TRBJ1-6,-
CALRSDQSYEQYF,TGTGCCCTTAGGAGCGACCAGTCCTACGAGCAGTACTTC,TRBV10-3,-,TRBJ2-7,-
CASSSGSLRGSETQYF,TGCGCCAGCAGCTCGGGGTCTTTACGGGGGTCAGAGACCCAGTACTTC,TRBV5-1,-,TRBJ2-5,-
CASSSPGGKETQYF,TGTGCCAGCAGTTCCCCTGGGGGGAAGGAGACCCAGTACTTC,TRBV27,-,TRBJ2-5,-
CASSPQGRGAGNTIYF,TGTGCCAGCAGTCCGCAAGGCCGGGGGGCTGGAAACACCATATATTTT,TRBV25-1,-,TRBJ1-3,-
CASSDGLAGVYEQYF,TGTGCCAGCAGCGACGGACTAGCGGGGGTTTACGAGCAGTACTTC,TRBV5-4,TRBD2,TRBJ2-7,-
CASSCRSCSGNTIYF,TGTGCCAGCAGTTGCAGGTCCTGCTCTGGAAACACCATATATTTT,TRBV28,-,TRBJ1-3,-
CASSIGTPGANYGYTF,TGTGCCAGCAGCATCGGGACCCCAGGGGCTAACTATGGCTACACCTTC,TRBV7-9,-,TRBJ1-2,-
CASSLRTGYLDIQYF,TGTGCCAGCAGCCTCCGGACAGGATATCTTGACATTCAGTACTTC,TRBV7-2,TRBD1,TRBJ2-4,once
CASSLDGGRYGYTF,TGCGCCAGCTCCCTGGACGGAGGGCGGTATGGCTACACCTTC,TRBV5-1,-,TRBJ1-2,-
CAIRLGHLNYGYTF,TGTGCCATCAGGCTGGGACATCTAAACTATGGCTACACCTTC,TRBV10-3,-,TRBJ1-2,few
CASSPSVTSTDTQYF,TGCGCCAGCAGTCCTAGCGTTACTAGCACAGATACGCAGTATTTT,TRBV5-1,-,TRBJ2-3,-
CASSQVGGGIPYEQYF,TGCGCCAGCAGCCAAGTGGGCGGAGGGATTCCCTACGAGCAGTACTTC,TRBV4-1,-,TRBJ2-7,-
CASSLGAGGPDTQYF,TGTGCCAGCAGTTTAGGGGCGGGGGGCCCAGATACGCAGTATTTT,TRBV28,TRBD2,TRBJ2-3,-
CASSLVKGQDNEQFF,TGTGCCAGCAGCTTGGTAAAGGGGCAGGACAATGAGCAGTTCTTC,TRBV5-4,-,TRBJ2-1,-
CASWPGELFF,TGTGCCAGCTGGCCCGGGGAGCTGTTTTTT,TRBV7-2,-,TRBJ2-2,-
CASNEGGYGYTF,TGTGCCAGCAACGAGGGGGGGTATGGCTACACCTTC,TRBV11-2,-,TRBJ1-2,-
CASSLAPQVGGYTF,TGTGCCAGCAGCTTAGCGCCCCAGGTCGGTGGCTACACCTTC,TRBV7-8,-,TRBJ1-2,-
CASSLGRNYGYTF,TGTGCCAGCAGTTTGGGCCGGAACTATGGCTACACCTTC,TRBV12-3/TRBV12-4,-,TRBJ1-2,-
CSASNPGQGPYNEQFF,TGCAGTGCTAGTAATCCGGGACAGGGTCCTTACAATGAGCAGTTCTTC,TRBV20-1,TRBD1,TRBJ2-1,-
CASSRRTTGTIYNEQFF,TGTGCCAGCAGCCGACGGACCACCGGGACTATTTACAATGAGCAGTTCTTC,TRBV13,TRBD2,TRBJ2-1,-
CASSAGYGYTF,TGTGCCAGCAGTGCAGGATATGGCTACACCTTC,TRBV6-4,-,TRBJ1-2,once
CASSLGGWGQPQHF,TGTGCCAGCAGTTTAGGGGGGTGGGGTCAGCCCCAGCATTTT,TRBV27,-,TRBJ1-5,-